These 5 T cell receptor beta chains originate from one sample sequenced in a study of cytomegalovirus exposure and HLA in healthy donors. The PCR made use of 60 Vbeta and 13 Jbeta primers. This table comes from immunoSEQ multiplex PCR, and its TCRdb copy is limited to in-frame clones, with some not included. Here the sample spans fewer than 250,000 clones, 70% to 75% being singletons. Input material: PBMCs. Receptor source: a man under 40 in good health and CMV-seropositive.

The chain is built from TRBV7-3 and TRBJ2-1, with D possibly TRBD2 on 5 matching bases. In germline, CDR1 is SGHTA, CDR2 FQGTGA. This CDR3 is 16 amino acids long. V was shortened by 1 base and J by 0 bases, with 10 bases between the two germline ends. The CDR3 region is CASSLSPGNSYNEQFF. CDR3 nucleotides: TGTGCCAGCAGCTTAAGTCCGGGGAACTCCTACAATGAGCAGTTCTTC.

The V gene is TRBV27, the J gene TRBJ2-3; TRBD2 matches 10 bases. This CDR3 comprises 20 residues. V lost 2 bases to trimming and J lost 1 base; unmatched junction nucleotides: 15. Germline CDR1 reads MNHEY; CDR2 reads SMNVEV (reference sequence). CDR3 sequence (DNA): TGTGCCAGCAGTTTACGTGGCCTAGCGGGAGCCCAGGATGGCACAGATACGCAGTATTTT. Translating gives CASSLRGLAGAQDGTDTQYF.

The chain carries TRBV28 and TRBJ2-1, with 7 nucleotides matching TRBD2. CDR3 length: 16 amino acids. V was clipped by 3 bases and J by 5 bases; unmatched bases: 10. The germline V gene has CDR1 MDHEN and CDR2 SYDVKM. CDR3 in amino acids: CASSFSTASGNNEQFF. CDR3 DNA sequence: TGTGCCAGCAGTTTCAGTACGGCTAGCGGTAACAATGAGCAGTTCTTC.

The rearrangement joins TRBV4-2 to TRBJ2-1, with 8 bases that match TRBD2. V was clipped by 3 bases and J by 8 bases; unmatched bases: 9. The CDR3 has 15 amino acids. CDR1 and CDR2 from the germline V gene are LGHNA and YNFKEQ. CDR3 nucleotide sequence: TGTGCCAGCAGCCAGCCGCGGGGGGCCGGGGATGAGCAGTTCTTC. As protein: CASSQPRGAGDEQFF.

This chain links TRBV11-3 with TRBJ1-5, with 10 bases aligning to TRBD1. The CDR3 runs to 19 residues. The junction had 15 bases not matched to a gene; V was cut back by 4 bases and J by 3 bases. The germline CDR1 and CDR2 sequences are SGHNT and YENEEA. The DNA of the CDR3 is TGTGCCAGCAGCTCCCTCCTCAGGACAGGGGGATTTGACAATCAGCCCCAGCATTTT. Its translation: CASSSLLRTGGFDNQPQHF.